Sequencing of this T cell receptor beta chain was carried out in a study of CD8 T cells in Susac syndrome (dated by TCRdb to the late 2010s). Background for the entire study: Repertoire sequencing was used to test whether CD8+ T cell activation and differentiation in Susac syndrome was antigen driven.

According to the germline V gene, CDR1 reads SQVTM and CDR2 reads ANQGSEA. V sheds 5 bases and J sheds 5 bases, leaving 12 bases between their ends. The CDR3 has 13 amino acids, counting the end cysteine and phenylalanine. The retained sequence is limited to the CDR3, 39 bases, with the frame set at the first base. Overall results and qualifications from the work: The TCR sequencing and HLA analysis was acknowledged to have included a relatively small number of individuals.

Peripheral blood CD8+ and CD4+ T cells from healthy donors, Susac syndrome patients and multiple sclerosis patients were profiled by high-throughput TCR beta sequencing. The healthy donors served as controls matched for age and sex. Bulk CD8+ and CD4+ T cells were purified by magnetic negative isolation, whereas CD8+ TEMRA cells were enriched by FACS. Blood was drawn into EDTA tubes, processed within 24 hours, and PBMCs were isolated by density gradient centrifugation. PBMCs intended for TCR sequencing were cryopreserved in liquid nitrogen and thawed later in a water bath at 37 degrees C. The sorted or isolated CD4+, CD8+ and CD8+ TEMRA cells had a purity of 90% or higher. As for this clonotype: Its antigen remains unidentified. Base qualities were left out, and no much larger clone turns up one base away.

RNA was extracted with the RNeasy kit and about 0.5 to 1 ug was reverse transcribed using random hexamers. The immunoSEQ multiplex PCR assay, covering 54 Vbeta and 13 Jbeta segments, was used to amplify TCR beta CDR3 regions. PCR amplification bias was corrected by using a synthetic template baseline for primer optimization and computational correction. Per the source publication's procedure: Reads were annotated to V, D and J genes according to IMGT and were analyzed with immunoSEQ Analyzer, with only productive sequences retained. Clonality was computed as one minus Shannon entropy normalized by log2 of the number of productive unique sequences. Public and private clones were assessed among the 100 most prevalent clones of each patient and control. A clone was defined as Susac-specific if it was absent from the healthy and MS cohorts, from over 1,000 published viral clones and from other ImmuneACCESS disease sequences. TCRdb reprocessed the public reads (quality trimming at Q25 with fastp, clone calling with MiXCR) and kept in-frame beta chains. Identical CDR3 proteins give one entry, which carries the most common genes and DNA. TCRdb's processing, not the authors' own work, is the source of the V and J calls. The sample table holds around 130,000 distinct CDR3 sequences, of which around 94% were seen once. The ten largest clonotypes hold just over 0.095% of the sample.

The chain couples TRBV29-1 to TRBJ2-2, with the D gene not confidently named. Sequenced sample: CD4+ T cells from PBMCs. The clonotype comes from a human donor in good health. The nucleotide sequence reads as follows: TGCAGCGTTCGAGATTACCAAACCGGGGAGCTGTTTTTT. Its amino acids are CSVRDYQTGELFF.